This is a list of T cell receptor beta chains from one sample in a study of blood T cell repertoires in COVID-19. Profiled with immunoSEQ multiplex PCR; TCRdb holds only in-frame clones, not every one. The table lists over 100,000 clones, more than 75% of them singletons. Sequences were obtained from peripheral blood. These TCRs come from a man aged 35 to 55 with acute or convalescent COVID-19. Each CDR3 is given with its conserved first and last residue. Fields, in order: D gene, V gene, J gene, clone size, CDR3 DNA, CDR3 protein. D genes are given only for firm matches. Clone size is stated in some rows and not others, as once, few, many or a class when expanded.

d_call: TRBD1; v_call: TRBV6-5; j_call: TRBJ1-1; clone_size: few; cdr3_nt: TGTGCCAGCACTTACCGGGACAGGGCAACTGAAGCTTTCTTT; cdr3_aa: CASTYRDRATEAFF
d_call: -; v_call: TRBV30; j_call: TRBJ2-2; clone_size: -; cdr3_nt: TGTGCCTGGAGTGTTCTTGGGGGGGCCGGCACCGGGGAGCTGTTTTTT; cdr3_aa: CAWSVLGGAGTGELFF
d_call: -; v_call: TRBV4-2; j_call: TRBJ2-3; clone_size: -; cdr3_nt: TGTGCCAGCAGCAAGACTGATTCGTACACAGATACGCAGTATTTT; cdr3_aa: CASSKTDSYTDTQYF
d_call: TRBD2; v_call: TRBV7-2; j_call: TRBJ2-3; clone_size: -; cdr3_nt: TGTGCCAGCAGCACCGCGGGGGTGGTCGGAGAAAGCACAGATACGCAGTATTTT; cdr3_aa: CASSTAGVVGESTDTQYF
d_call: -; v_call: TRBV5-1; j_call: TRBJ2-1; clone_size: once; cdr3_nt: TGCGCCAGCAGCTCCTCCTCGGGTCACAATGAGCAGTTCTTC; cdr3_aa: CASSSSSGHNEQFF
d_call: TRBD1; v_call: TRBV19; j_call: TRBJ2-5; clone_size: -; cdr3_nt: TGTGCCAGTAGTTCCCGGGACAGGGGTGGCGAGACCCAGTACTTC; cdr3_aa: CASSSRDRGGETQYF
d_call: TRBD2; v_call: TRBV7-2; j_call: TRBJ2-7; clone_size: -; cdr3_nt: TGTGCCAGCAGCTTAGGCGGGGGGGCTTACGAGCAGTACTTC; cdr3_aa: CASSLGGGAYEQYF
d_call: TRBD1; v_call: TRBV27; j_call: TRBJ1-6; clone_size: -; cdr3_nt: TGTGCCAGCAGTTTACGGGACAGTAGGCCACCCCTCCACTTT; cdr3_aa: CASSLRDSRPPLHF
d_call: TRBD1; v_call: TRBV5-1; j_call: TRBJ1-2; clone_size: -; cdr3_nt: TGCGCCAGCAGCTTAGGGACAGCTAACTATGGCTACACCTTC; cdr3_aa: CASSLGTANYGYTF
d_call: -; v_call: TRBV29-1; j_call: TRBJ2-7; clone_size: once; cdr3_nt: TGCAGCGTTGTTCTCGGAGGATACGAGCAGTACTTC; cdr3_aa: CSVVLGGYEQYF
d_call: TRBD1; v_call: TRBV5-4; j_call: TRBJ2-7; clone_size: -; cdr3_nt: TGTGCCAGCAGCCCTCCGGGACAGGGTGTCTACGAGCAGTACTTC; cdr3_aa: CASSPPGQGVYEQYF
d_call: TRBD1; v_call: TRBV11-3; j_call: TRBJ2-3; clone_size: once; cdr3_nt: TGTGCCAGCAGCAAGCGGACAGGGTCAGATACGCAGTATTTT; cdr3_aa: CASSKRTGSDTQYF
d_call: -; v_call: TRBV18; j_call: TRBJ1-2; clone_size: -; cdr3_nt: TGTGCCAGCTCACCCACGGACAGCCCTAACTATGGCTACACCTTC; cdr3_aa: CASSPTDSPNYGYTF
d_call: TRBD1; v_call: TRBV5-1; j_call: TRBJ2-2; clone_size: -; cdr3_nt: TGCGCCAGCAACCCGACAGGGGCACACACCGGGGAGCTGTTTTTT; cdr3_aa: CASNPTGAHTGELFF
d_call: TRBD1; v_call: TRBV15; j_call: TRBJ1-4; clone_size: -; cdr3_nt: TGTGCCACCAGAGACGGGACAGCGAGGGAAAAACTGTTTTTT; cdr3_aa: CATRDGTAREKLFF
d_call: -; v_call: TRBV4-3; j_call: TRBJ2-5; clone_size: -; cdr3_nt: TGCGCCAGCAGCCAATCCCTGCGGGGGACCCAGTACTTC; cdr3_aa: CASSQSLRGTQYF
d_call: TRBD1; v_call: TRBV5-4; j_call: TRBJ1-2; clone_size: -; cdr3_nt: TGTGCCAGCACCAGACAGGGATCTAGCTATGGCTACACCTTC; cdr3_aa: CASTRQGSSYGYTF
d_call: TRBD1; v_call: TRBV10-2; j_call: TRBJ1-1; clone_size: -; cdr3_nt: TGCGCCAGTGGGCCCGGACAGGGGACTGAAGCTTTCTTT; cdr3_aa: CASGPGQGTEAFF
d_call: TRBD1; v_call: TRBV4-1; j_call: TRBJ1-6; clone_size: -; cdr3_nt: TGCGCCAGCAGCCAAGATAACAGGGGTCTCTCCCCCCTCCACTTT; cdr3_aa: CASSQDNRGLSPLHF
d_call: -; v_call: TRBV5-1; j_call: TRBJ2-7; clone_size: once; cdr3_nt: TGCGCCAGCAGCCCGGACAGCCAAACCTACGAGCAGTACTTC; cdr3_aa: CASSPDSQTYEQYF
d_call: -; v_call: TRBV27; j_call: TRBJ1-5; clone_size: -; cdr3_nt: TGTGCCAGCGGAGCACGGGTTGGTGTCTTCAATCAGCCCCAGCATTTT; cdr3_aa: CASGARVGVFNQPQHF
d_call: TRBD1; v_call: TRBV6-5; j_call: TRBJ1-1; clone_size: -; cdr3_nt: TGTGCCAGCCTTCCTAAACAGGGGGCGAGGACTGAAGCTTTCTTT; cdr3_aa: CASLPKQGARTEAFF
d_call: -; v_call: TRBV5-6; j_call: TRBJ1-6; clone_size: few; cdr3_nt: TGTGCCAGCAGCTTGTTCGACACCAATTCACCCCTCCACTTT; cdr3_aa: CASSLFDTNSPLHF
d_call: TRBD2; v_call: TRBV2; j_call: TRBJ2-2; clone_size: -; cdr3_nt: TGTGCCAGCAGGACTAGCGGGAGGCTCACCGGGGAGCTGTTTTTT; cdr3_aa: CASRTSGRLTGELFF
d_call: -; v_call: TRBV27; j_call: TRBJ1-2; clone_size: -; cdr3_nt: TGTGCCAGCAGTTTTGCCGACAGGATACATAACTATGGCTACACCTTC; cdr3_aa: CASSFADRIHNYGYTF
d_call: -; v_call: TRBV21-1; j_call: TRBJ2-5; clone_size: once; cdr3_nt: TGTGCCAGCAGCAAATGTACAGTCGAGACCCAGTACTTC; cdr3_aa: CASSKCTVETQYF
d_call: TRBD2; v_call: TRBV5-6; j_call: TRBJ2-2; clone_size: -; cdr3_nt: TGTGCCAGCAGCTTGTACCGGACTAGCGGGAGGAACACCGGGGAGCTGTTTTTT; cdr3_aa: CASSLYRTSGRNTGELFF
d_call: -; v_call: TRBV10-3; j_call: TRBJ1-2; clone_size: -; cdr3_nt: TGTGCCAAGACAGACAGGCCAGGCTATGGCTACACCTTC; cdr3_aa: CAKTDRPGYGYTF
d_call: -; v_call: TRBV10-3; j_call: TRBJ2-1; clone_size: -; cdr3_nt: TGTGCCATCAGTGAGTGGCGGGACGCTTCCTACAATGAGCAGTTCTTC; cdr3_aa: CAISEWRDASYNEQFF
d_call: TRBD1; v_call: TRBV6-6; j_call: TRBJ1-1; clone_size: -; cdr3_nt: TGTGCCAGCAGGGACAGGGCGGGAGCTTTCTTT; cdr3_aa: CASRDRAGAFF
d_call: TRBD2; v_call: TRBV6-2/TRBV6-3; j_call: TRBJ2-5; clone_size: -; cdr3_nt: TGTGCCAGCAGTTATACCCTAGCGGGGGGGACCCAGTACTTC; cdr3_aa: CASSYTLAGGTQYF
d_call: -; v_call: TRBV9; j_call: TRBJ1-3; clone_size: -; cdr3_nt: TGTGCCAGCAGCGTAGGAGAAAGCTCTGGAAACACCATATATTTT; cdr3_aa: CASSVGESSGNTIYF
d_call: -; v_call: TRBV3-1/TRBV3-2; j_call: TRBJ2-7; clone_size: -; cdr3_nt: TGTGCCAGCAGCCCCCCAGGAATTAACGAGCAGTACTTC; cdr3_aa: CASSPPGINEQYF
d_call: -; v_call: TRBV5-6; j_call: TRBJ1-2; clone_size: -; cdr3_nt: TGTGCCAGCAGCCTCCCTCGGGACTATGGCTACACCTTC; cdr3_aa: CASSLPRDYGYTF
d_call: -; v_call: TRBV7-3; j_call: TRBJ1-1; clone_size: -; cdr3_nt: TGTGCCAGCAGCTTATGGGGGGGAACGAACACTGAAGCTTTCTTT; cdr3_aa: CASSLWGGTNTEAFF
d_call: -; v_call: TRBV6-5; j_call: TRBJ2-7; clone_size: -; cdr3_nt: TGTGCCAGCAGGGCCGGGACATTTGACTACGAGCAGTACTTC; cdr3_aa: CASRAGTFDYEQYF
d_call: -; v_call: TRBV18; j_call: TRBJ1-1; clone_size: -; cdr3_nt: TGTGCCAGCTCACGGGGGGGGACTGAAGCTTTCTTT; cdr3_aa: CASSRGGTEAFF
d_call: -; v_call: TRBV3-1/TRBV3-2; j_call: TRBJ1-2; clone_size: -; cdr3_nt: TGTGCCAGCAGCCTTACAGGGTCGGACTATGGCTACACCTTC; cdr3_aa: CASSLTGSDYGYTF
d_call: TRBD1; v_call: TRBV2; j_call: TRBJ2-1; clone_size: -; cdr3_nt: TGTGCCAGCAGTAGACAGGGTATTGTGTACAATGAGCAGTTCTTC; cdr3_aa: CASSRQGIVYNEQFF
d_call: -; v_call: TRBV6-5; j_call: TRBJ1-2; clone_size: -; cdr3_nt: TGTGCCAGCATAAATCGGAGCGCCCGGGGTGGCTACACCTTC; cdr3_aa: CASINRSARGGYTF
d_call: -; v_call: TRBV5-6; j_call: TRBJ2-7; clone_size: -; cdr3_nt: TGTGCCAGCAGCTTGTCCGCCCGAGATGAGCAGTACTTC; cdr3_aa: CASSLSARDEQYF
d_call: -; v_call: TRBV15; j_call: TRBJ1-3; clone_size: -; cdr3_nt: TGTGCCACCAGCACGAGGGCTGTGAGTGGAAACACCATATATTTT; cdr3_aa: CATSTRAVSGNTIYF
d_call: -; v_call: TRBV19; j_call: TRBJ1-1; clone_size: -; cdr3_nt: TGTGCCAGTAGTATAGGGGTACAGGGCCGATTTATGAACACTGAAGCTTTCTTT; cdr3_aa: CASSIGVQGRFMNTEAFF
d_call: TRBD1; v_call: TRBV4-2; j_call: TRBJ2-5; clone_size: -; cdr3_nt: TGTGCCAGCAGCAGGGACAGCCAAGAGACCCAGTACTTC; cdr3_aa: CASSRDSQETQYF
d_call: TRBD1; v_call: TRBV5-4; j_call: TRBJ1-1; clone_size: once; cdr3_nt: TGTGCCAGCAGCCCGGGACAGAGCTACACTGAAGCTTTCTTT; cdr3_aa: CASSPGQSYTEAFF
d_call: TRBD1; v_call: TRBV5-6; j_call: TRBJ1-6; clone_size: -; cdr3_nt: TGTGCCAGCAGCTTGGCCAAGAGGGACAGAGGTTCACCCCTCCACTTT; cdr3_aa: CASSLAKRDRGSPLHF
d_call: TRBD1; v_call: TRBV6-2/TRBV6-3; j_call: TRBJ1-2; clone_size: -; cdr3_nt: TGTGCCAGCAGCCCTAGGGACAGGGGGTTTAACTATGGCTACACCTTC; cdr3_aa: CASSPRDRGFNYGYTF
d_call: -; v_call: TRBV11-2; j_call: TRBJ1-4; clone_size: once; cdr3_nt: TGTGCCAGCAGCTTAGGCGACCGAGCGGGGGATGAAAAACTGTTTTTT; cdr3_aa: CASSLGDRAGDEKLFF
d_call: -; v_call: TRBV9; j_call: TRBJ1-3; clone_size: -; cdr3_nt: TGTGCCAGCAGCGGCTCGGACAGTCCCTACTCTGGAAACACCATATATTTT; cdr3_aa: CASSGSDSPYSGNTIYF
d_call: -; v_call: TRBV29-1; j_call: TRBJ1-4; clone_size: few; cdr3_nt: TGCAGCGTTGAATGGGCGGGGAATGAAAAACTGTTTTTT; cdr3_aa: CSVEWAGNEKLFF
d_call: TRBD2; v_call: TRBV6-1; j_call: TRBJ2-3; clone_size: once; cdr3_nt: TGTGCCAGCAGTGACCTGACGACTAGCGGCACAGATACGCAGTATTTT; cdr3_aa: CASSDLTTSGTDTQYF
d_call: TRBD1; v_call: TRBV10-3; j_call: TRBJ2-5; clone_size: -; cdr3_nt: TGTGCCATCAGTGAACCGATGACAGGGAGATACCAAGAGACCCAGTACTTC; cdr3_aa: CAISEPMTGRYQETQYF
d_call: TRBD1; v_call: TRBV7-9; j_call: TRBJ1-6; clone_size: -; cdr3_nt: TGTGCCAGCAGCTCACTAAACAGGGGGGGTAATTCACCCCTCCACTTT; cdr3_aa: CASSSLNRGGNSPLHF
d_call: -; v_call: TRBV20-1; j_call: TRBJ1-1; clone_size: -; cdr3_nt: TGCAGTGCTAGTCGACAGGCGGCGACCACTGAAGCTTTCTTT; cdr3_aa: CSASRQAATTEAFF
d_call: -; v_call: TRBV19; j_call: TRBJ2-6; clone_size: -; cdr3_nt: TGTGCCAGTCTGGAGTGGGGGGCCAACGTCCTGACTTTC; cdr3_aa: CASLEWGANVLTF